A single sample gave rise to the 19 T cell receptor beta chains below, sequenced in a study of blood T cell repertoires in COVID-19. Sequencing used immunoSEQ multiplex PCR; TCRdb keeps in-frame clones, though not all of them. This table has 100,000 to 120,000 clones, approximately 90% appearing once. Sequenced: peripheral blood. The receptors derive from a human donor in a cohort sampled during active COVID-19.

The chain is built from TRBV4-1 and TRBJ2-7, with 10 positions matching TRBD2. With V trimmed by 0 bases and J by 6 bases, 8 bases remained unmatched. The CDR3 is made up of 16 amino acids. Germline-derived CDR1 and CDR2 are MGHRA and YSYEKL. CDR3 nucleotide sequence: TGCGCCAGCAGCCAAGATCCTTGGTCTAGCGGGAGCGAGCAGTACTTC. Encoded protein: CASSQDPWSSGSEQYF.

This rearrangement joins TRBV11-2 to TRBJ2-1, with a possible D match to TRBD2 (6 bases). V lost 2 bases, J lost 5 bases, and 13 bases lay in between. This CDR3 has 15 residues. The germline gives CDR1 SGHAT, CDR2 FQNNGV. Here the CDR3 DNA reads TGTGCCAGCAGCTTATCGCCGGGGAGGAACAATGAGCAGTTCTTC. This codes for CASSLSPGRNNEQFF.

The chain is built from TRBV7-3 and TRBJ2-5, with TRBD1 matching over 9 bases. Germline V gives CDR1 SGHTA, CDR2 FQGTGA. V was clipped by 3 bases and J by 4 bases; unmatched bases: 9. This CDR3 has 16 residues. This chain's CDR3 is CASSFSGQGGAETQYF. As DNA, the CDR3 is TGTGCCAGCAGCTTCTCGGGACAGGGTGGGGCAGAGACCCAGTACTTC.

The V and J genes are TRBV27 and TRBJ1-1; D uncertain. Per germline, CDR1 MNHEY and CDR2 SMNVEV (reference sequence). The CDR3 spans 14 residues. Trimming took 3 bases from V and 0 from J, leaving 8 bases between them. The CDR3, as DNA: TGTGCCAGCAGTTTCGGGGTCGTGAACACTGAAGCTTTCTTT. Encoded protein: CASSFGVVNTEAFF.

The gene calls are TRBV7-2 and TRBJ2-7; 12 bases map to TRBD1. The CDR3 is made up of 15 amino acids. J gave up 4 bases and V 1 base, and 2 bases lay outside the gene matches. Germline lookup yields CDR1 SGHTA and CDR2 FQGNSA. CDR3 coding DNA: TGTGCCAGCAGCTTAGGGGGACAGGGGGCTTACGAGCAGTACTTC. Amino acids: CASSLGGQGAYEQYF.

The rearrangement joins TRBV3-1 (or the pseudogene TRBV3-2) to TRBJ2-7, with TRBD1 identical over 7 bases. CDR1 is LGHDT, CDR2 YNNKEL, per germline (reference sequence). Unmatched junction bases numbered 6, after V lost 2 bases and J lost 5 bases. The CDR3 consists of 14 residues. The CDR3 here is CASSQPGQNNEQYF. DNA for the CDR3: TGTGCCAGCAGCCAACCGGGACAGAATAACGAGCAGTACTTC.

This clone was observed a single time. The rearrangement joins TRBV5-6 to TRBJ2-3; 9 nucleotides line up with TRBD2. V was clipped by 4 bases and J by 3 bases; unmatched bases: 9. The germline gives CDR1 SGHDT, CDR2 YYEEEE. CDR3 length equals 16 residues. The CDR3 sequence: CASSHSGGHDTDTQYF. CDR3 bases: TGTGCCAGCAGCCATAGCGGGGGCCACGATACAGATACGCAGTATTTT.

The chain carries TRBV11-2 and TRBJ1-4, with D unresolved. The germline V gene encodes CDR1 SGHAT and CDR2 FQNNGV. This CDR3 contains 13 residues. The V and J ends lost 4 bases and 2 bases respectively, with 5 bases between them. This chain's CDR3 is CASSYSTNEKLFF. The CDR3 DNA reads as TGTGCCAGCAGCTATAGTACTAATGAAAAACTGTTTTTT.

This chain uses TRBV28 with TRBJ1-1; the D gene is possibly TRBD1 (5 bases). This CDR3 is 13 amino acids long. Germline loops: CDR1 MDHEN, CDR2 SYDVKM. The ends were cut back, 7 bases at V and 8 bases at J, with 17 bases in the middle. CDR3 in DNA: TGTGCCAGCAAGTACGTAAGGACACCCGAAGCTTTCTTT. Residues: CASKYVRTPEAFF.

This clone was observed a single time. V is TRBV12-2 and J is TRBJ2-7; TRBD1 is taken as the D call from the table, unchecked against the DNA. TRBV12-2 is assigned pseudogene status. The CDR3 runs 14 residues. In DNA, the CDR3 is TGTGCAAGTCGCTTAGCGGGACAACAATACGAGCAGTACTTC. It yields the protein CASRLAGQQYEQYF.

The chain joins TRBV7-2 to TRBJ1-1; 7 bases fit TRBD1. V was pared by 2 bases and J by 4 bases, with 13 bases of the junction left unmatched. Germline lookup yields CDR1 SGHTA and CDR2 FQGNSA. The CDR3 totals 17 residues. The CDR3 bases are TGTGCCAGCAGCTTACCGACACAGGGGAAAACGTCCACTGAAGCTTTCTTT. Translation: CASSLPTQGKTSTEAFF. Full variable domain (rest looked up from reference TRBV7-2 and TRBJ1-1): GAGVSQSPSNKVTEKGKDVELRCDPISGHTALYWYRQSLGQGLEFLIYFQGNSAPDKSGLPSDRFSAERTGGSVSTLTIQRTQQEDSAVYLCASSLPTQGKTSTEAFFGQGTRLTVV.

This chain joins TRBV5-1 and TRBJ1-2; D gene unclear. Trimming removed 0 bases at V and 4 bases at J, with 13 bases between. CDR1 and CDR2 (germline): SGHRS, YFSETQ. The length of the CDR3 is 15 residues. The CDR3 nucleotides are TGCGCCAGCAGCTTGGGAGATCCGGCGGGCTATGGCTACACCTTC. Translating gives CASSLGDPAGYGYTF.

This clone turned up a few times. The gene calls are TRBV2 and TRBJ1-4, with D hard to call. Trimming took off 7 bases at V and 3 bases at J, with 12 bases between the two ends. The CDR3 is made up of 14 amino acids. Germline CDR1 and CDR2: SNHLY and FYNNEI. The CDR3 loop reads CASMSRSSNEKLFF. The DNA for the CDR3 is TGTGCCAGCATGTCGCGAAGCTCTAATGAAAAACTGTTTTTT.

This chain connects TRBV18 to TRBJ2-7, with TRBD1 matching 9 bases. After removal of 1 base from V and 0 bases from J, the junction contained 1 base not matched to a gene. Germline V gene data show CDR1 as KGHSH and CDR2 as LQKENI. The CDR3 runs to 15 residues. CDR3 DNA sequence: TGTGCCAGCTCACCACTGGACAGGGGCTCCTACGAGCAGTACTTC. Its translation: CASSPLDRGSYEQYF.

The gene calls are TRBV9 and TRBJ2-1, with 9 bases matching TRBD2. The CDR3 totals 15 residues. The germline V gene encodes CDR1 SGDLS and CDR2 YYNGEE. The V gene end was trimmed by 0 bases and the J gene end by 4 bases; junction bases not matched to a gene: 2. The CDR3 DNA reads TGTGCCAGCAGCGTAGGTAGCGGGGGATACAATGAGCAGTTCTTC. This codes for CASSVGSGGYNEQFF. Full variable domain (missing parts from reference TRBV9 and TRBJ2-1): DSGVTQTPKHLITATGQRVTLRCSPRSGDLSVYWYQQSLDQGLQFLIQYYNGEERAKGNILERFSAQQFPDLHSELNLSSLELGDSALYFCASSVGSGGYNEQFFGPGTRLTVL.

The J gene is TRBJ2-5, the V gene TRBV2; weak D call: TRBD2 (5 bases). The V end lost 4 bases, the J end lost 0 bases, and 6 bases lay between the germline ends. The CDR3 consists of 13 residues. The germline CDR1 and CDR2 sequences are SNHLY and FYNNEI. The CDR3 sequence: CASSGEYQETQYF. The CDR3 nucleotides read TGTGCCAGCAGTGGGGAGTACCAAGAGACCCAGTACTTC. The full variable domain, completed using reference TRBV2 and TRBJ2-5, is EPEVTQTPSHQVTQMGQEVILRCVPISNHLYFYWYRQILGQKVEFLVSFYNNEISEKSEIFDDQFSVERPDGSNFTLKIRSTKLEDSAMYFCASSGEYQETQYFGPGTRLLVL.

This clone appeared a few times. The V call is TRBV18, the J call TRBJ1-4, with 9 positions matching TRBD1. Trimming removed 2 bases from V and 10 bases from J; junction bases left unmatched: 8. The germline CDR1 and CDR2 sequences are KGHSH and LQKENI. This CDR3 is built from 15 residues. DNA of the CDR3: TGTGCCAGCTCACCAACGGGACAGGGCATGGTAAAACTGTTTTTT. The encoded protein is CASSPTGQGMVKLFF.

J is TRBJ2-3 and V is TRBV24-1, with D maybe TRBD2 (6 bases). Trimming pared 4 bases from V and 6 bases from J, leaving 16 bases between. Germline values: CDR1 KGHDR, CDR2 SFDVKD. There are 15 residues in the CDR3. CDR3 region: CATSDAGTSMDTQYF. DNA of the CDR3: TGTGCCACCAGTGACGCAGGGACTTCCATGGATACGCAGTATTTT.

The chain uses TRBV2 and TRBJ2-7, with TRBD1 matching 7 bases. Per germline, CDR1 SNHLY and CDR2 FYNNEI. The CDR3 runs to 15 residues. The J segment lost 0 bases and the V segment lost 5 bases, leaving 7 bases of the junction unmatched. CDR3 coding DNA: TGTGCCAGCAGTAGACAGGGTAGACTCTCCTACGAGCAGTACTTC. Amino acids: CASSRQGRLSYEQYF.